A selection of T cell receptor beta chains follows, all from one sample in a study of metastatic and nonmetastatic thyroid tumors. MiXCR reprocessed the PCR reads for TCRdb. The table records some 86,000 clones, around 12% of them present only once. Material for sequencing was tumor tissue. Source of these receptors: a female donor with papillary thyroid cancer or a benign thyroid nodule (not recorded which). Some clones in this sample may be carry-over from other donors' samples. The CDR3 runs from the conserved cysteine through the conserved F or W. D genes are given only for firm matches. The listing skips clone size in some rows; elsewhere it reads once, few, many or a size class.

V	size	J	D	DNA	CDR3
TRBV30	many	TRBJ1-3	TRBD1	TGTGCCTGGAGTCGGTGGGGTGCACAGGGGAGTCTCTCTGGAAACACCATATATTTT	CAWSRWGAQGSLSGNTIYF
TRBV20-1	-	TRBJ2-3	TRBD2	TGCAGTGCTGCTAGCGGGAGCGGAGATACGCAGTATTTT	CSAASGSGDTQYF
TRBV9	once	TRBJ2-3	-	TGTGCCAGCATCGTGGGGACCACGTCCCCGCAGTATTTT	CASIVGTTSPQYF
TRBV19	many	TRBJ1-2	TRBD1	TGTGCCAGTAGTAGACCGGGACAGGGGAAGAACTATGGCTACACCTTC	CASSRPGQGKNYGYTF
TRBV12-3/TRBV12-4	medium-sized	TRBJ2-2	TRBD1	TGTGCCAGCAGTTTCCCGGGACAGGGGGTGAACACCGGGGAGCTGTTTTTT	CASSFPGQGVNTGELFF
TRBV2	many	TRBJ2-7	-	TGTGCCAGCAACCCTTCCTCCTACGAGCAGTACTTC	CASNPSSYEQYF
TRBV20-1	many	TRBJ1-2	TRBD1	TGCAGTGCTAGTAGACAGGGGATCGGCTACTATGGCTACACCTTC	CSASRQGIGYYGYTF
TRBV20-1	many	TRBJ1-4	TRBD1	TGCAGTGCTAGACGTCCCTGGGACAGCCGGGAAAAACTGTTTTTT	CSARRPWDSREKLFF
TRBV5-6	-	TRBJ2-4	TRBD2	TGTGCCAGCAGCGCCTCGACTAGCGGGAGTAGGGGAAACATTCAGTACTTC	CASSASTSGSRGNIQYF
TRBV2	many	TRBJ2-1	TRBD2	TGTGCCAGCAGTGTGCTAGCGGGAGGGTACAATGAGCAGTTCTTC	CASSVLAGGYNEQFF
TRBV5-5	few	TRBJ2-7	-	TGTGCCAGCAGCTTGGGTACAGAGACGATGTACGAGCAGTACTTC	CASSLGTETMYEQYF
TRBV3-1	many	TRBJ2-5	TRBD2	TGTGCCAGCAGCCATAGGCTAGCGGGAGTATGGGGGGAGACCCAGTACTTC	CASSHRLAGVWGETQYF
TRBV6-1	many	TRBJ2-5	-	TGTGCCAGCAGGGGACACGTTCAAGAGACCCAGTACTTC	CASRGHVQETQYF
TRBV11-3	many	TRBJ2-7	TRBD2	TGTGCCAGCAGCTTAGTAAGGTTGGGGGGGGAGCAGTACTTC	CASSLVRLGGEQYF
TRBV30	many	TRBJ2-3	-	TGTGCCTGGAGCGCCGGACCCACAGATACGCAGTATTTT	CAWSAGPTDTQYF
TRBV11-1	many	TRBJ2-7	-	TGTGCCAGCAGCCTAATGACAGGTCCCACTTACGAGCAGTACTTC	CASSLMTGPTYEQYF